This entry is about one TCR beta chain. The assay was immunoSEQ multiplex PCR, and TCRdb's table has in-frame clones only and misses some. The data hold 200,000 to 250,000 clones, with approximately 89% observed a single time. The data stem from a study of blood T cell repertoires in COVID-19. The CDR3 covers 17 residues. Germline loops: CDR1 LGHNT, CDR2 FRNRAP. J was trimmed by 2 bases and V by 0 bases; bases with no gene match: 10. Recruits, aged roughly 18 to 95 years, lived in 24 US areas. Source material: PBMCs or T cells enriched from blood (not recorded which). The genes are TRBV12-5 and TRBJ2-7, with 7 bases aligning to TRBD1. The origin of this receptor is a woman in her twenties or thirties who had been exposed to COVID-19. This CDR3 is CASGLVLSGQGAYEQYF. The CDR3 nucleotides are TGTGCTAGTGGTTTGGTACTCTCGGGGCAGGGGGCCTACGAGCAGTACTTC.